This TCR beta chain comes out of a study of identifying expanded T cells in peripheral blood. Study-level findings and limits: Variance in clone template counts between approximately two-week samples significantly increased with total template count across all healthy donors.

The assay was immunoSEQ multiplex PCR, and TCRdb's table has in-frame clones only and misses some. The sample carries 51,000 or so clones, roughly 80% recorded once. No infections or other immune events were documented during collection. This CDR3 comprises 15 residues. The V segment lost 5 bases and the J segment 2 bases; nucleotides outside the gene matches: 5. Germline loops: CDR1 SGHRS, CDR2 YFSETQ. Points on this clone: Antigen specificity is unknown.

This chain uses TRBV5-1 with TRBJ2-1; 9 bases map to TRBD1. The TCR comes from a person aged 18 to 69 in good health. Sequencing was carried out using blood. Here the CDR3 DNA reads TGCGCCAGCAGACCCGGACAGGGGACCTACAATGAGCAGTTCTTC. This codes for CASRPGQGTYNEQFF.